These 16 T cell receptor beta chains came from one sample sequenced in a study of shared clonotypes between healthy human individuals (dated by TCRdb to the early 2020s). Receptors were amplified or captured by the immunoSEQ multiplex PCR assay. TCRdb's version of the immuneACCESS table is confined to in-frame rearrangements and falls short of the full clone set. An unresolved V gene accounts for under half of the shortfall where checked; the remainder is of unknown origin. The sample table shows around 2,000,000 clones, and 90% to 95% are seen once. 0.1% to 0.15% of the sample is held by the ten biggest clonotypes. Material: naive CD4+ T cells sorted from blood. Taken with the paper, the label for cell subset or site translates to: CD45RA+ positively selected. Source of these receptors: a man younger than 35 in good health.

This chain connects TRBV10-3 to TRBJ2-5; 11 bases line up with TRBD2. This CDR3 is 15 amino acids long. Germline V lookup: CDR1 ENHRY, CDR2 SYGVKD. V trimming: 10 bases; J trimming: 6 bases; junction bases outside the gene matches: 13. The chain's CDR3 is CATWDTSGSSKTQYF. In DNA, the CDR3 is TGTGCCACTTGGGATACTAGCGGGAGTTCGAAGACCCAGTACTTC.

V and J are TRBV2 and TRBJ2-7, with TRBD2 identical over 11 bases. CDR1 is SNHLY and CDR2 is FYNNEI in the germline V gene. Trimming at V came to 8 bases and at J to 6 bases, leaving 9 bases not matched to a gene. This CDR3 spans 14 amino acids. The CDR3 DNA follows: TGTGCCAGCCTGATAGCGGGAGGGCCTCTCGAGCAGTACTTC. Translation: CASLIAGGPLEQYF.

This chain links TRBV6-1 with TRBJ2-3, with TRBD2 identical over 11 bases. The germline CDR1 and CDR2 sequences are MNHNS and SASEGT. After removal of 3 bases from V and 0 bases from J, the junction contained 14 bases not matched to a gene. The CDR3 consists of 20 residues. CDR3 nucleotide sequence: TGTGCCAGCAGTGACCCAACCGGGACTAGCGGAGAGACTAGCACAGATACGCAGTATTTT. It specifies CASSDPTGTSGETSTDTQYF.

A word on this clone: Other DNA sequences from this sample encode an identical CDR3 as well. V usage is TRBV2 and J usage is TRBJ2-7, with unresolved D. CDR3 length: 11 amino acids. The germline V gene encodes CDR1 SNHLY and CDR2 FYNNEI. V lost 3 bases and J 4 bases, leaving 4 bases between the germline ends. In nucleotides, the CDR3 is TGTGCCAGCAGTGACGGGTACGAGCAGTACTTC. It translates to CASSDGYEQYF.

CDR3 amino acids: CATSRGTGVDNEQFF. The CDR3 DNA reads TGTGCCACCAGCAGAGGCACAGGGGTCGACAATGAGCAGTTCTTC. The rearrangement uses TRBV15 and TRBJ2-1; 7 nucleotides agree with TRBD1. CDR3 size: 15 residues. Germline lookup yields CDR1 LNHNV and CDR2 YYDKDF (reference sequence). V shed 1 base, J shed 5 bases, and the junction held 5 bases outside the gene matches.

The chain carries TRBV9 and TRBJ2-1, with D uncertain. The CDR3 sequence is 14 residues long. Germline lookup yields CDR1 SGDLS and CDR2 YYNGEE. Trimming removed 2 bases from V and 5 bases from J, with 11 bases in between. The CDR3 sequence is CASSVRHQDNEQFF. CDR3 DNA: TGTGCCAGCAGCGTTAGACACCAAGACAATGAGCAGTTCTTC.

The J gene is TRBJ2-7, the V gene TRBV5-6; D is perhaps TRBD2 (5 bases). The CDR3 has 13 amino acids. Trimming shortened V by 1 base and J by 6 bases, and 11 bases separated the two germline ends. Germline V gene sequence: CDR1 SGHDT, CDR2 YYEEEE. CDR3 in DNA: TGTGCCAGCAGCTTGTTGAGGGTTTCCGAGCAGTACTTC. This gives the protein CASSLLRVSEQYF.

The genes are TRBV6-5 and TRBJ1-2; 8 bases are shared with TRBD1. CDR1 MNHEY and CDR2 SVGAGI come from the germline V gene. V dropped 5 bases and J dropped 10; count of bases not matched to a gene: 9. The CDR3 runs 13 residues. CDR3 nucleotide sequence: TGTGCCAGCAGTGAGGACAGGGTCACAGTCTACACCTTC. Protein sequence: CASSEDRVTVYTF.

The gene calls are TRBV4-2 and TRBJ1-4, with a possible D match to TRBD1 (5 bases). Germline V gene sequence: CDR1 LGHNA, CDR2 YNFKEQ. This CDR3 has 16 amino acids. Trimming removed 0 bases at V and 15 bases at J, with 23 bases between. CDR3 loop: CASSQEGQRLSRGVFF. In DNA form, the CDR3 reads TGTGCCAGCAGCCAAGAAGGGCAAAGACTCTCGCGGGGGGTGTTTTTT.

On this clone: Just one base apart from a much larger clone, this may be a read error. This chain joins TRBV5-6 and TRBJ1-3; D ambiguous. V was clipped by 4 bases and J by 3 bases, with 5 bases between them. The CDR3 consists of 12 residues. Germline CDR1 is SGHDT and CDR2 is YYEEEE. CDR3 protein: CASSALGNTIYF. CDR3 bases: TGTGCCAGCAGCGCCCTTGGAAACACCATATATTTT.

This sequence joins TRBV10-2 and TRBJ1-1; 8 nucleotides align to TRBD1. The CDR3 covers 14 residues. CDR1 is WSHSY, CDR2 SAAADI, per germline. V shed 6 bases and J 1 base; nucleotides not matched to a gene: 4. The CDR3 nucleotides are TGCGCCAGCAGATACGGACAGGGGAACACTGAAGCTTTCTTT. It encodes CASRYGQGNTEAFF.

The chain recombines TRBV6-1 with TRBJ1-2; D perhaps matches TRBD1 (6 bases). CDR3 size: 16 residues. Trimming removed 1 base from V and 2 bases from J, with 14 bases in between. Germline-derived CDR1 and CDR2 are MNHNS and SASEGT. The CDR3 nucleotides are TGTGCCAGCAGTGAAGGGGGGGGCAGACAGAACTATGGCTACACCTTC. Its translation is CASSEGGGRQNYGYTF.

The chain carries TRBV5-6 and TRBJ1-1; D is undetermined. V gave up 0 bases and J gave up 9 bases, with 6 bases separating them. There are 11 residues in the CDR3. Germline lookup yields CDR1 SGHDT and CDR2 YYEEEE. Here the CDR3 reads CASSLGFKAFF. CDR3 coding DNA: TGTGCCAGCAGCTTGGGGTTTAAAGCTTTCTTT.

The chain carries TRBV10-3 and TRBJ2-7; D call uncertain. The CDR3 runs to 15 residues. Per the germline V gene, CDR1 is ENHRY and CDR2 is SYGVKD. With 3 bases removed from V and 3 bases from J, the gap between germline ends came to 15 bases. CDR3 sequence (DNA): TGTGCCATCAGTGACCGGACGGACGATTACTACGAGCAGTACTTC. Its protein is CAISDRTDDYYEQYF.

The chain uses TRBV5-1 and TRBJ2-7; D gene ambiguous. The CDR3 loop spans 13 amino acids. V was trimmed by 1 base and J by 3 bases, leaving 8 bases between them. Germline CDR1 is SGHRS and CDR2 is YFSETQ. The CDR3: CASSLSDNYEQYF. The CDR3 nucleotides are TGCGCCAGCAGCTTGTCTGACAACTACGAGCAGTACTTC.

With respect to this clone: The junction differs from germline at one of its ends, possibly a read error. The CDR3 is CASSLRLGSSYNEQFF. The CDR3 DNA follows: TGTGCTAGCAGCTTACGGTTAGGGAGCTCCTACAATGAGCAGTTCTTC. The rearrangement joins TRBV7-7 to TRBJ2-1; tentatively, D is TRBD2 (5 bases). This CDR3 comprises 16 residues. Germline V lookup: CDR1 SSHAT, CDR2 FNYEAQ (reference sequence).